This TCR beta chain was identified in a study of OX40 agonist ivuxolimab in advanced cancers. Study context: Partial responses were achieved by three patients: one hepatocellular carcinoma, two cutaneous melanoma.

Libraries were prepared by immunoSEQ multiplex PCR; TCRdb keeps only in-frame clonotypes and omits some of them. The table has tens of thousands of clones, about 80% seen once. The J segment lost 4 bases and the V segment lost 1 base, leaving 20 bases of the junction unmatched. CDR1 and CDR2 from the germline V gene are GTSNPN and SVGIG (reference sequence). This CDR3 is 20 amino acids long. The material was CD4+ or CD8+ T cells sorted from blood, obtained in a trial of the OX40 agonist ivuxolimab. The source of this sequence is an adult with an advanced solid tumor such as melanoma, head and neck, liver or kidney cancer. The chain has TRBV30 and TRBJ1-5, with TRBD1 matching over 9 bases. The CDR3 DNA is TGTGCCTGGAGTGCCCGCAGGGACAGGGCCTATGGTGTGAGAAATCAGCCCCAGCATTTT. Its protein is CAWSARRDRAYGVRNQPQHF.